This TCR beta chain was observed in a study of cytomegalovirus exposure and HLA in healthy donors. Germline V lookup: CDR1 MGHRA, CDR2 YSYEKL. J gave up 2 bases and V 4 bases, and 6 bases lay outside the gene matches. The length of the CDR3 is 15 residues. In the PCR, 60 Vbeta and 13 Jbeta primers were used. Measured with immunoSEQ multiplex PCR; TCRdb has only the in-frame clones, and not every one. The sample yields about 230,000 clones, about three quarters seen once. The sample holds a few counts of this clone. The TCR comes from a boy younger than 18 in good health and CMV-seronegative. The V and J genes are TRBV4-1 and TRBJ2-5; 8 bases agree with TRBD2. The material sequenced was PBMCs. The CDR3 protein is CASSRPGTRQETQYF. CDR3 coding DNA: TGCGCCAGCAGCCGGCCTGGGACTAGACAAGAGACCCAGTACTTC.